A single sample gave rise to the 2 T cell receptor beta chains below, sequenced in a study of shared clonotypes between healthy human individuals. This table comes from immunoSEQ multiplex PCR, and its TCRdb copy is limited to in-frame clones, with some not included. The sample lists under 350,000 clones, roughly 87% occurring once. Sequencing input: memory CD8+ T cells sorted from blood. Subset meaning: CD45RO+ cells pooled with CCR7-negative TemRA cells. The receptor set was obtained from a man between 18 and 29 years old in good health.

The CDR3 nucleotides read TGTGCCAGCAGTTACTCACAGGGAGCAGATACGCAGTATTTT. Encoded protein: CASSYSQGADTQYF. The V and J genes are TRBV6-5 and TRBJ2-3, with TRBD1 as a possible D gene (6 bases). V was trimmed by 0 bases and J by 4 bases, leaving 8 bases between them. This CDR3 is built from 14 residues. Germline V gene sequence: CDR1 MNHEY, CDR2 SVGAGI.

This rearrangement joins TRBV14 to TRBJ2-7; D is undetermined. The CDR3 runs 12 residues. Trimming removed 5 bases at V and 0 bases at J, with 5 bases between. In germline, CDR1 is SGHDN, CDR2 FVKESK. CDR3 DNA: TGTGCCAGCAGCGTGAGCTCCTACGAGCAGTACTTC. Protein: CASSVSSYEQYF.